Shown below are 11 T cell receptor beta chains from a single sample sequenced in a study of blood T cell repertoires in COVID-19 (dated by TCRdb to 2018 to 2021). Receptor libraries were prepared by the immunoSEQ multiplex PCR assay. This immuneACCESS table, as held by TCRdb, lists in-frame sequences with V and J called but not all clones. Of the missing ones, under half trace to an unresolved V gene in checked studies; the others have no known cause. This sample holds more than 200,000 clones; roughly 86% were observed only once. The ten top clones hold over 4% of the sample. The sequenced sample consisted of peripheral blood. The receptors were gathered from a woman aged 55-69 years with COVID-19, enrolled during active disease.

V is TRBV28 and J is TRBJ2-5, with TRBD2 matching 7 bases. This CDR3 region has 14 residues. Unmatched junction bases numbered 12, after V lost 7 bases and J lost 7 bases. Germline lookup yields CDR1 MDHEN and CDR2 SYDVKM. CDR3 amino acids: CASTLGLGRGTQYF. The CDR3 nucleotides read TGTGCCAGCACCCTCGGACTAGGACGGGGGACCCAGTACTTC.

J is TRBJ2-7 and V is TRBV6-5; weak D call: TRBD1 (7 bases). Germline V gene lookup returns CDR1 MNHEY and CDR2 SVGAGI. CDR3 length equals 14 residues. Trimming removed 7 bases at V and 4 bases at J, with 17 bases between. The DNA for the CDR3 is TGTGCCAGCAACCGCGGACCAGGGGGGTACGAGCAGTACTTC. As protein: CASNRGPGGYEQYF.

This rearrangement joins TRBV5-1 to TRBJ2-1; 10 bases match TRBD2. This CDR3 has 16 residues. Germline values: CDR1 SGHRS, CDR2 YFSETQ. With V trimmed by 0 bases and J by 3 bases, 3 bases remained unmatched. The CDR3 coding sequence is TGCGCCAGCAGCTTGGCCACTAGCGGGATCTACAATGAGCAGTTCTTC. Protein product: CASSLATSGIYNEQFF.

This chain uses TRBV7-9 with TRBJ2-3; D may be TRBD2 (6 bases). The germline V gene encodes CDR1 SEHNR and CDR2 FQNEAQ (reference sequence). V was shortened by 5 bases and J by 4 bases, with 10 bases between the two germline ends. The CDR3 totals 13 residues. The CDR3, as DNA: TGTGCCAGCAGCCCTTGGAGGGCAGATACGCAGTATTTT. This translates into CASSPWRADTQYF.

About this clone: Other DNA sequences in this specimen translate into the identical CDR3. The V gene is TRBV20-1, the J gene TRBJ1-5; D is ambiguous. The V end lost 3 bases, the J end lost 7 bases, and 7 bases lay between the germline ends. The CDR3 runs to 11 residues. Per the germline V gene, CDR1 is DFQATT and CDR2 is SNEGSKA (reference sequence). The CDR3 DNA is TGCAGTGCTAGGGTGGGCCAGCCCCAGCATTTT. This codes for CSARVGQPQHF.

V and J are TRBV18 and TRBJ2-1, with D maybe TRBD2 (6 bases). This CDR3 comprises 13 residues. Germline CDR1 reads KGHSH; CDR2 reads LQKENI. The germline V and J ends were trimmed by 6 bases and 7 bases, with 13 bases remaining between them. The CDR3: CASSLGTVNEQFF. The CDR3 bases are TGTGCCAGCTCGCTAGGGACTGTAAATGAGCAGTTCTTC.

The V call is TRBV28, the J call TRBJ2-3; 7 bases align to TRBD2. V was pared by 3 bases and J by 1 base, with 1 base of the junction left unmatched. This CDR3 is built from 14 residues. Germline V gene lookup returns CDR1 MDHEN and CDR2 SYDVKM. In DNA form, the CDR3 reads TGTGCCAGCAGTTTTGCGGGAGGCACAGATACGCAGTATTTT. It is translated as CASSFAGGTDTQYF.

This clone was counted a few times. CDR3 loop: CASSTSHGTEAFF. The CDR3 DNA sequence: TGTGCCAGCAGTACGAGCCACGGCACTGAAGCTTTCTTT. The chain uses TRBV6-5 and TRBJ1-1, with no clear D. Germline CDR1 reads MNHEY; CDR2 reads SVGAGI. V was clipped by 5 bases and J by 4 bases, with 11 bases between them. This CDR3 contains 13 residues.

V usage is TRBV7-3 and J usage is TRBJ2-3; the match to TRBD2 covers 13 bases. V lost 5 bases, J lost 4 bases, and 9 bases stayed unmatched. The germline V gene encodes CDR1 SGHTA and CDR2 FQGTGA. The CDR3 is 17 residues long. Here the CDR3 DNA reads TGTGCCAGCAGCCGGACTAGCGGGGGAGGGAGGGCAGATACGCAGTATTTT. It codes for CASSRTSGGGRADTQYF.

This clone was counted a single time. This chain links TRBV5-1 with TRBJ1-4; weak D call: TRBD1 (5 bases). With 3 bases removed from V and 6 bases from J, the gap between germline ends came to 18 bases. The CDR3 has 16 residues. The V gene's germline CDR1 is SGHRS and CDR2 YFSETQ. Here the CDR3 DNA reads TGCGCCAGCAGCTCGGGACTCCCTTACGCGGATGAAAAACTGTTTTTT. This codes for CASSSGLPYADEKLFF.

V is TRBV11-2 and J is TRBJ2-7; 8 nucleotides match TRBD1. The CDR3 runs 13 residues. Germline values: CDR1 SGHAT, CDR2 FQNNGV. The J segment lost 4 bases and the V segment lost 5 bases, leaving 4 bases of the junction unmatched. This CDR3 reads CASSRDRSYEQYF. The CDR3 DNA reads TGTGCCAGCAGCCGGGACAGGAGTTACGAGCAGTACTTC.